Included here is one T cell receptor (beta chain) sequence, with context. Its antigen is not identified. The data are from a study of beta chain features in type 1 diabetes. Overall study context: Similarity in age, gender and cell yields was seen between patients and healthy donors. Findings and limits, study-wide: A PCR bias possibly favoring shorter templates would apply equally to patients and controls. Within each of all four CD4+ subsets, Type 1 diabetes patients had TCRB CDR3s that were moderately but significantly shorter.

The V end was cut by 7 bases, the J end by 7 bases, with 16 bases between. Germline V gene data show CDR1 as SQVTM and CDR2 as ANQGSEA. This CDR3 has 12 amino acids. In total, each donor contributed a single heparinised blood draw that averaged roughly 110 mL. Expressed TCRB transcripts got sequenced, as all isolated RNA was reverse transcribed. Produced via immunoSEQ multiplex PCR; TCRdb's table is partial and in-frame only. This sample carries 130,000 or so clones, 15% to 20% of them seen once, and the ten largest clones take over 2%. This TCR was recovered from a man aged 25 to 40 with type 1 diabetes. The sequencing sample was made of central memory CD4+ T cells from blood. This chain links TRBV29-1 with TRBJ1-2; D might be TRBD1 (5 bases). The CDR3 DNA reads as TGCAGCGCTGTAGGGGCGCAGAGTGGCTACACCTTC. Its translation: CSAVGAQSGYTF.